This is a list of T cell receptor beta chains from one sample in a study of T-cell memory formation after mild COVID-19. One entry per CDR3 protein results from TCRdb running MiXCR on the 5' RACE reads. The sample has just over 350,000 distinct CDR3 sequences, roughly 14% seen once; the top ten hold roughly 22%. The material sequenced was PBMCs or a T cell subset sorted from them (not recorded which). These receptors were obtained from a man between 18 and 35 years old who had mild COVID-19 (a few samples of this study predate the infection). Cell type and time point are not known. Each CDR3 is given without its conserved first and last residue. A D gene is named only where the DNA matches it firmly.

j_gene	d_gene	v_gene	CDR3aa
TRBJ1-4	-	TRBV9	ASSSHREGKLF
TRBJ1-2	TRBD1	TRBV25-1	ASSELGTGDTYGYT
TRBJ2-2	TRBD1	TRBV4-1	ASSRMGQTPPTGELF
TRBJ2-5	-	TRBV11-2	ASSRTPGTETQY
TRBJ1-6	TRBD1	TRBV14	ASTAGDSYNSPLH
TRBJ2-1	-	TRBV7-2	ASSPRDQKNPYNEQF
TRBJ2-7	-	TRBV6-2/TRBV6-3	ASRGYVEQY
TRBJ1-1	TRBD1	TRBV20-1	SAWDSSLGYTEAF
TRBJ2-3	TRBD2	TRBV11-2	ASSYRETSGGSDTQY
TRBJ1-1	-	TRBV5-1	ASSPIMGGNTEAF
TRBJ2-7	-	TRBV4-3	ASSQEDGLAGEQY
TRBJ1-2	-	TRBV7-2	ASSFDLNYGYT
TRBJ2-7	-	TRBV9	ASSVGADAYEQY
TRBJ1-6	-	TRBV29-1	SVEDPDGPSSYNSPLH
TRBJ2-3	-	TRBV10-3	AMAKDRFTDTQY
TRBJ2-1	-	TRBV5-1	ASSLVGGPGAPGDEQF
TRBJ2-1	-	TRBV19	ASSVTGTLWQF
TRBJ2-3	-	TRBV6-4	ASSDSSSTDTQY
TRBJ1-1	-	TRBV5-1	ASSSTSGTPEAF
TRBJ1-4	-	TRBV27	ASTSRGTNEKLF
TRBJ1-6	-	TRBV28	ASSIFGTTSPLH
TRBJ1-1	-	TRBV7-6	ASSFFQAGEAF
TRBJ1-1	-	TRBV7-9	ASSLAPALATEAF
TRBJ2-6	-	TRBV7-2	ASRYFSGANVLT
TRBJ1-3	-	TRBV6-2/TRBV6-3	ASTRDGQFSGNTIY
TRBJ1-2	-	TRBV4-1	ASRAYRDYNYGYT
TRBJ1-5	TRBD1	TRBV12-3/TRBV12-4	ASSTQGTSNQPQH
TRBJ2-5	TRBD2	TRBV4-2	ASSRSSGGVHGETQY
TRBJ2-7	-	TRBV20-1	SARTADSYEQY
TRBJ2-1	TRBD2	TRBV4-1	ASSQALAGYNEQF
TRBJ2-3	-	TRBV7-2	ASRIQGHSTDTQY
TRBJ2-2	-	TRBV12-3/TRBV12-4	ASSFGLSANTGELF